A selection of T cell receptor beta chains follows, all from one sample in a study of response to subunit inactivated influenza vaccine. Each CDR3 protein is one row after TCRdb ran MiXCR on the RT-PCR reads. The repertoire has 500,000 or so distinct CDR3 sequences, approximately 9.9% of them found once; the top ten carry about 12%. The sequencing used PBMCs from blood, collected roughly 6 weeks after vaccination. The receptors derive from a man in his fifties who received an inactivated influenza vaccine. The CDR3 runs from the conserved cysteine through the conserved F or W. The D gene is left open where the match is weak. Rows may omit the clone size; those that give it use once, few, many or a size class.

V gene	clone size	J gene	D gene	CDR3 DNA	CDR3 protein
TRBV24-1	few	TRBJ2-5	NA	TGTGCCACCAGTGACGAGTTCCAAGAGACCCAGTACTTC	CATSDEFQETQYF
TRBV24-1	NA	TRBJ2-7	NA	TGTGCCACCAGTGATTTGCGAGAGCAGTACTTC	CATSDLREQYF
TRBV20-1	few	TRBJ2-5	TRBD1	TGCGGAGCAGACAACAGGGGCCTGGAGACCCAGTACTTC	CGADNRGLETQYF
TRBV29-1	NA	TRBJ2-1	NA	TGCAGCGTCTACCTCCGCGGGATCCCCCATTACAATGAGCAGTTCTTC	CSVYLRGIPHYNEQFF
TRBV12-3/TRBV12-4	few	TRBJ1-5	NA	TGTGCCAGCAGTTTAAGAGGCACAGTCAATCAGCCCCAGCATTTT	CASSLRGTVNQPQHF
TRBV7-2	few	TRBJ1-3	NA	TGTGCCAGCAGATCAAAGGGGGTCTCTGGAAACACCATATATTTT	CASRSKGVSGNTIYF
TRBV28	NA	TRBJ2-5	TRBD2	TGTGCCAGCAGTTTTGTGTCTAGCGGTTCAGAGACCCAGTACTTC	CASSFVSSGSETQYF
TRBV10-3	few	TRBJ2-7	TRBD2	TGTGCCATCAGTGAGCCGACTAGCGACTACGAGCAGTACTTC	CAISEPTSDYEQYF
TRBV12-3/TRBV12-4	few	TRBJ2-2	TRBD2	TGTGCCAGCAGAATAGCGGGGGGAGCGAACACCGGGGAGCTGTTTTTT	CASRIAGGANTGELFF
TRBV10-3	many	TRBJ2-7	TRBD1	TGTGCCATCAAGAGAACAGGGGGAGGAGAGGAGCAGTACTTC	CAIKRTGGGEEQYF
TRBV12-3/TRBV12-4	many	TRBJ1-5	NA	TGTGCCAGCAGTTGGACAGACAATCAGCCCCAGCATTTT	CASSWTDNQPQHF
TRBV24-1	few	TRBJ2-1	NA	TGTGCCACCCCCCCGGGTCTGAATGAGCAGTTCTTC	CATPPGLNEQFF
TRBV5-1	NA	TRBJ2-2	NA	TGCGCCAGCAGCAAGGAACTCAGGGAGATGGCCGGGGAGCTGTTTTTT	CASSKELREMAGELFF
TRBV10-3	many	TRBJ2-1	NA	TGTGCCATCAGCTCCGACGGGTACAATGAGCAGTTCTTC	CAISSDGYNEQFF
TRBV6-5	few	TRBJ2-1	NA	TGTGCCAGCAGTTACGGACTGTCCAATGAGCAGTTCTTC	CASSYGLSNEQFF
TRBV3-1	NA	TRBJ1-2	TRBD1	TGTGCCAGCAGCCAAGATTTGGCAGGGGGTAATGGCTACACCTTC	CASSQDLAGGNGYTF
TRBV5-1	many	TRBJ1-6	NA	TGCGCCAGCAGCTTGGCAGGGAATCGGAGAAATTCACCCCTCCACTTT	CASSLAGNRRNSPLHF
TRBV3-1	many	TRBJ1-2	NA	TGTGCCAGCAGCCCGCTCCTAAGGACAGCTAACTATGGCTACACCTTC	CASSPLLRTANYGYTF
TRBV5-1	few	TRBJ1-6	NA	TGCGCCAGCAGCTTGTCCATTGACAGAAATTCACCCCTCCACTTT	CASSLSIDRNSPLHF
TRBV7-2	NA	TRBJ2-5	NA	TGTGCCAGCAGCTCGATGACAGGCCAGACGACCCAGTACTTC	CASSSMTGQTTQYF
TRBV5-1	NA	TRBJ1-6	NA	TGCGCCAGCAGAGTAAGGGGTGGAAATAATTCACCCCTCCACTTT	CASRVRGGNNSPLHF
TRBV20-1	many	TRBJ1-1	NA	TGCAGTGCTATTACGGGTAGGGGCACTGAAGCTTTCTTT	CSAITGRGTEAFF
TRBV12-3/TRBV12-4	many	TRBJ2-5	TRBD2	TGTGCCAGCAGTTTAGGAGCGGGGGGGCAAGAGACCCAGTACTTC	CASSLGAGGQETQYF